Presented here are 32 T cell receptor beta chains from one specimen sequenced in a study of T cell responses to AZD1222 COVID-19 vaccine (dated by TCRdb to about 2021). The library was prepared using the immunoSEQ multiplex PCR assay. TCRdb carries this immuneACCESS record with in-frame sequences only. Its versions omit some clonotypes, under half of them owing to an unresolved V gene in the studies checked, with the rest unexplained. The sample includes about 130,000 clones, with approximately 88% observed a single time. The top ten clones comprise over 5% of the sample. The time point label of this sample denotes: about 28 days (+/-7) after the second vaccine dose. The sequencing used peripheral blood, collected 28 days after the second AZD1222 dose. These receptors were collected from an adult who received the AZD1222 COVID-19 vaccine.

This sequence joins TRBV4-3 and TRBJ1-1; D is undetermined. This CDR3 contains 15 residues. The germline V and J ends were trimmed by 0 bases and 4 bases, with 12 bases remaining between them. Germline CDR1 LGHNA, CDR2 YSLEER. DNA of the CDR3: TGCGCCAGCAGCCAAGATAGGGCCTGGAGCACTGAAGCTTTCTTT. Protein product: CASSQDRAWSTEAFF.

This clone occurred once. In nucleotides, the CDR3 is TGTGCCAGCAGCTTAGGTACCTTGCGGGGATCCTACAATGAGCAGTTCTTC. Protein sequence: CASSLGTLRGSYNEQFF. The chain links TRBV13 to TRBJ2-1, with D maybe TRBD2 (6 bases). Per the germline V gene, CDR1 is PRHDT and CDR2 is FYEKMQ (reference sequence). With 0 bases removed from V and 1 base from J, the gap between germline ends came to 13 bases. The CDR3 contains 17 residues.

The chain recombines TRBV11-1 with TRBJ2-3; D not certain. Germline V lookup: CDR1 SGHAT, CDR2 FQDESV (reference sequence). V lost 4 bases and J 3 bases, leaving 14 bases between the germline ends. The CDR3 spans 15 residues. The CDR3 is CASSSHGVRTDTQYF. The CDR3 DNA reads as TGTGCCAGCAGCTCCCATGGGGTACGGACAGATACGCAGTATTTT.

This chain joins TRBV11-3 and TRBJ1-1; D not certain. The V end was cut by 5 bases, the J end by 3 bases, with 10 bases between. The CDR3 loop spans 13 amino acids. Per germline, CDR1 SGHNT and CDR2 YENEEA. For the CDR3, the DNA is TGTGCCAGCAGCGCGATACGGGACACTGAAGCTTTCTTT. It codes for CASSAIRDTEAFF.

The CDR3 DNA is TGTGCCAGCAGTTTTGGGGGGAGCTATGGCTACACCTTC. This codes for CASSFGGSYGYTF. The chain couples TRBV27 to TRBJ1-2; tentative D call: TRBD1 (5 bases). The CDR3 has 13 amino acids. V lost 3 bases to trimming and J lost 4 bases, with 9 bases between them. Germline loops: CDR1 MNHEY, CDR2 SMNVEV (reference sequence).

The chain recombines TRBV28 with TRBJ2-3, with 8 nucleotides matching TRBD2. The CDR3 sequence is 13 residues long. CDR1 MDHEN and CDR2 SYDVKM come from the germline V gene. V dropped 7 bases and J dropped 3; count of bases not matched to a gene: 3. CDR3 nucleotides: TGTGCCAGCACGGAGCGGGAGACAGATACGCAGTATTTT. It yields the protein CASTERETDTQYF.

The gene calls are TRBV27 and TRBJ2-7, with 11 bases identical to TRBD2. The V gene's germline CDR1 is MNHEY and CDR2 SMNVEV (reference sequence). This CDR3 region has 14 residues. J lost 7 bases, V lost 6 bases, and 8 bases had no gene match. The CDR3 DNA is TGTGCCAGCAGACTAGCGGGAGCGATGGGGGAGCAGTACTTC. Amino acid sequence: CASRLAGAMGEQYF.

Here the CDR3 reads CAWSVASTGELFF. In DNA, the CDR3 is TGTGCCTGGAGTGTAGCTTCTACCGGGGAGCTGTTTTTT. The rearrangement links TRBV30 to TRBJ2-2; D call uncertain. The length of the CDR3 is 13 residues. Germline V gene sequence: CDR1 GTSNPN, CDR2 SVGIG (reference sequence). V was clipped by 0 bases and J by 5 bases, with 7 bases between them.

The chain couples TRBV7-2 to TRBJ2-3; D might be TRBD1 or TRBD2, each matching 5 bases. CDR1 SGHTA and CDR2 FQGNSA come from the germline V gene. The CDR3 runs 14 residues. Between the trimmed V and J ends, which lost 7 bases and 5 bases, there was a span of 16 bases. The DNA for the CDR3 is TGTGCCAGCACCTTTCGAGGGGTAAAAGATACGCAGTATTTT. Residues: CASTFRGVKDTQYF. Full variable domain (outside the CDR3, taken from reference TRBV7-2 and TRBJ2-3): GAGVSQSPSNKVTEKGKDVELRCDPISGHTALYWYRQSLGQGLEFLIYFQGNSAPDKSGLPSDRFSAERTGGSVSTLTIQRTQQEDSAVYLCASTFRGVKDTQYFGPGTRLTVL.

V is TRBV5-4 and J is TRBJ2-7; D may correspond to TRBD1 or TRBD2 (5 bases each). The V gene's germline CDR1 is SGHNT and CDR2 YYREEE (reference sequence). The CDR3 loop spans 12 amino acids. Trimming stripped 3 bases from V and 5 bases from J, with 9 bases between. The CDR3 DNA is TGTGCCAGCAGCTGGGGACCCAACGAGCAGTACTTC. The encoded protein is CASSWGPNEQYF. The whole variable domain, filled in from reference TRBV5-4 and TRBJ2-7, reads ETGVTQSPTHLIKTRGQQVTLRCSSQSGHNTVSWYQQALGQGPQFIFQYYREEENGRGNFPPRFSGLQFPNYSSELNVNALELDDSALYLCASSWGPNEQYFGPGTRLTVT.

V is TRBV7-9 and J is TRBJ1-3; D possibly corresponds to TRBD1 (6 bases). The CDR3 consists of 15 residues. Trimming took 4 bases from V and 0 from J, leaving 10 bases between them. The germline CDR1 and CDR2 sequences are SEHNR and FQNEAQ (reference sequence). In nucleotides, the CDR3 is TGTGCCAGCAGCTCCGGACAGAGCTCTGGAAACACCATATATTTT. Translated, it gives CASSSGQSSGNTIYF.

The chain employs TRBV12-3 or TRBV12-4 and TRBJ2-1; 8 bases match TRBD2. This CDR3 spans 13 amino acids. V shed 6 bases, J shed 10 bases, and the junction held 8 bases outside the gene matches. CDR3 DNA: TGTGCCAGCAGCCCCGGACTAGCTCGCGAGCAGTTCTTC. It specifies CASSPGLAREQFF.

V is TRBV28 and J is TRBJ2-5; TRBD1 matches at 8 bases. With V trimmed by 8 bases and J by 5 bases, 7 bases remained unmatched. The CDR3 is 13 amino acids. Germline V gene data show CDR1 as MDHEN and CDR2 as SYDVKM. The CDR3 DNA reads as TGTGCCAGCCAGATACAGGGGGTTGAGACCCAGTACTTC. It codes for CASQIQGVETQYF.

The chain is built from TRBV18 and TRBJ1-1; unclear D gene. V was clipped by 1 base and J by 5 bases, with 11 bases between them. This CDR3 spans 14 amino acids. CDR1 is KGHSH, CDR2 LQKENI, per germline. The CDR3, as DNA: TGTGCCAGCTCACCACAGACCGCGGAGACTGAAGCTTTCTTT. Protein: CASSPQTAETEAFF.

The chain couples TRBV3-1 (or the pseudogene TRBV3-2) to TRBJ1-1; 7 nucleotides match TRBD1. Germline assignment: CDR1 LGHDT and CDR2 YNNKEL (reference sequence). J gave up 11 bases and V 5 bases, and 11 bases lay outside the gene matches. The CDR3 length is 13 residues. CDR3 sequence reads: CASSYSRGSYAFF. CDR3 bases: TGTGCCAGCAGCTACTCCAGGGGGAGTTATGCTTTCTTT.

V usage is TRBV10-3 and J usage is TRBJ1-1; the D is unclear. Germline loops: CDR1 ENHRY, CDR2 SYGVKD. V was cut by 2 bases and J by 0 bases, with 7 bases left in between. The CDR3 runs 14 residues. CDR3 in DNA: TGTGCCATCAGTGAGGCTTTTATGAACACTGAAGCTTTCTTT. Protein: CAISEAFMNTEAFF.

The CDR3 loop is CASSFDLGETQYF. The CDR3 DNA reads as TGTGCCAGCAGCTTTGACTTAGGGGAGACCCAGTACTTC. J is TRBJ2-5 and V is TRBV5-8; D not certain. V lost 2 bases and J 5 bases, leaving 10 bases between the germline ends. The CDR3 has 13 residues. Germline V lookup: CDR1 SGHTS, CDR2 YDEGEE.

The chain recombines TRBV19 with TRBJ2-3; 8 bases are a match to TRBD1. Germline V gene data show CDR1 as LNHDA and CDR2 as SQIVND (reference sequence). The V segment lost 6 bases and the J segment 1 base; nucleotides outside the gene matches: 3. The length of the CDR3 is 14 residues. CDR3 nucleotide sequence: TGTGCCAGTAGGGGACAGGCTGGCACAGATACGCAGTATTTT. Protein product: CASRGQAGTDTQYF.

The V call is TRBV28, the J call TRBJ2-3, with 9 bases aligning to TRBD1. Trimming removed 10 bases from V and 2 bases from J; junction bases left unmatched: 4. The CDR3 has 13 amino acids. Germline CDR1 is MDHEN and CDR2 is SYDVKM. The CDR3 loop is CATQGAFTDTQYF. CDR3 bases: TGTGCCACACAGGGGGCGTTCACAGATACGCAGTATTTT.

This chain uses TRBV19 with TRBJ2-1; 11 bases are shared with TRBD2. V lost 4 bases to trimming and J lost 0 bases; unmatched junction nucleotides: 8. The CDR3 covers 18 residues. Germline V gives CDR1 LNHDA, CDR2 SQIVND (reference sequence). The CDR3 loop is CASSRGSGRGHSYNEQFF. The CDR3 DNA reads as TGTGCCAGTAGTAGGGGTAGCGGGAGGGGTCACTCCTACAATGAGCAGTTCTTC.

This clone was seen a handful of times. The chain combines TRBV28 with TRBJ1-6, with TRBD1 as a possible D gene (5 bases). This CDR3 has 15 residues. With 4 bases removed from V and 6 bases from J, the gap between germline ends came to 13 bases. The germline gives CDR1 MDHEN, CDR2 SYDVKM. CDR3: CASSSTGEPNSPLHF. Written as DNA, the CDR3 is TGTGCCAGCAGTTCTACAGGAGAACCTAATTCACCCCTCCACTTT. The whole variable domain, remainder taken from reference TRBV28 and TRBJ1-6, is DVKVTQSSRYLVKRTGEKVFLECVQDMDHENMFWYRQDPGLGLRLIYFSYDVKMKEKGDIPEGYSVSREKKERFSLILESASTNQTSMYLCASSSTGEPNSPLHFGNGTRLTVT.

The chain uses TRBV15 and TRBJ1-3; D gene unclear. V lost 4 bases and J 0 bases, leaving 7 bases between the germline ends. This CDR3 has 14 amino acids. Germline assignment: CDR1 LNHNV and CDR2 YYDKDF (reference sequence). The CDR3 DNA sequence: TGTGCCACCAGCAACAATAGCTCTGGAAACACCATATATTTT. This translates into CATSNNSSGNTIYF.

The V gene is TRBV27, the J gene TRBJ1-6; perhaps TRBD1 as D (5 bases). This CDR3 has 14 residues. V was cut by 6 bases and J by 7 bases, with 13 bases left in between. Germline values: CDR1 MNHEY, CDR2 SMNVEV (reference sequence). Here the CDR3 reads CASRWRGANSPLHF. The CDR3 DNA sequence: TGTGCCAGCAGGTGGAGAGGGGCAAATTCACCCCTCCACTTT.

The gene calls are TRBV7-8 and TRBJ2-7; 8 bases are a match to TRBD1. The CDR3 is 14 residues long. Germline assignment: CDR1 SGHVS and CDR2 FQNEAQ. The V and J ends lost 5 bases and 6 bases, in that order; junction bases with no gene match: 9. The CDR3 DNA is TGTGCCAGCAGCACCCGACAGGGGCAGGTCGAGCAGTACTTC. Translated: CASSTRQGQVEQYF.

The CDR3 DNA sequence: TGTGCCAGCTCCCAGGGGGCGTGGACCGGGGAGCTGTTTTTT. Translated: CASSQGAWTGELFF. The V gene is TRBV18, the J gene TRBJ2-2; 8 bases are a match to TRBD1. V lost 6 bases to trimming and J lost 5 bases; unmatched junction nucleotides: 5. The CDR3 is made up of 14 amino acids. The germline gives CDR1 KGHSH, CDR2 LQKENI.

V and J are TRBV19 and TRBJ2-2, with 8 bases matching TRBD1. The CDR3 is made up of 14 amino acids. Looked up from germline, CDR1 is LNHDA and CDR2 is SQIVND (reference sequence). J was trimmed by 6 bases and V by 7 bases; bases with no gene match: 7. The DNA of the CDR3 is TGTGCCAGTACCGGGACAGGCGGTGCCGGGGAGCTGTTTTTT. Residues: CASTGTGGAGELFF.

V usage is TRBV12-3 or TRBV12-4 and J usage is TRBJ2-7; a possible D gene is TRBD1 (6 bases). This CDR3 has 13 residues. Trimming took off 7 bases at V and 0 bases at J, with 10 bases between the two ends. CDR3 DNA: TGTGCCAGCACCGGGACAAACTCCTACGAGCAGTACTTC. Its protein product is CASTGTNSYEQYF.

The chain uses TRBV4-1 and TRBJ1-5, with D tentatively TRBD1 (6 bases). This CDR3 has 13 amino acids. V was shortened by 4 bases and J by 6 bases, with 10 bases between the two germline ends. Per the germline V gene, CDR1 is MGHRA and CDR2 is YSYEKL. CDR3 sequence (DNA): TGCGCCAGCAGCCTACAAGGGGGTCAGCCCCAGCATTTT. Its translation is CASSLQGGQPQHF.

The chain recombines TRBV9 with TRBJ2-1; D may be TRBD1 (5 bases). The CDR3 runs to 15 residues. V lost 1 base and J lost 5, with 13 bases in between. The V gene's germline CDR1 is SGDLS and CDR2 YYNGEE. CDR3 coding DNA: TGTGCCAGCAGCGTACAGGGTGTACCTAACAATGAGCAGTTCTTC. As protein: CASSVQGVPNNEQFF.

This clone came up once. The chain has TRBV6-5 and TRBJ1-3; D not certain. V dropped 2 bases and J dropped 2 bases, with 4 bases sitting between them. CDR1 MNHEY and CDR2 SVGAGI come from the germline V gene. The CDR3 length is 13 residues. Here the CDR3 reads CASSYMAGNTIYF. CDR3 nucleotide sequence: TGTGCCAGCAGTTACATGGCTGGAAACACCATATATTTT.

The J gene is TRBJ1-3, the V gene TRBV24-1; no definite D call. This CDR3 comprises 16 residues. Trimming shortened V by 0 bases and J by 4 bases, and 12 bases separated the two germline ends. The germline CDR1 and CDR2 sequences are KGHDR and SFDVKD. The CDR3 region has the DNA TGTGCCACCAGTGATTTGCCGAGGGTGATGGGAAACACCATATATTTT. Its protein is CATSDLPRVMGNTIYF.

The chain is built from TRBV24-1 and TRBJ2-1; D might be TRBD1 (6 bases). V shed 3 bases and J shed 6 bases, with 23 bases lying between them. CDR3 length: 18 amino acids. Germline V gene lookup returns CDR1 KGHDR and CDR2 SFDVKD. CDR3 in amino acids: CATSDGQHQGKGPNEQFF. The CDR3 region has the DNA TGTGCCACCAGTGATGGGCAGCACCAGGGGAAGGGACCCAATGAGCAGTTCTTC.